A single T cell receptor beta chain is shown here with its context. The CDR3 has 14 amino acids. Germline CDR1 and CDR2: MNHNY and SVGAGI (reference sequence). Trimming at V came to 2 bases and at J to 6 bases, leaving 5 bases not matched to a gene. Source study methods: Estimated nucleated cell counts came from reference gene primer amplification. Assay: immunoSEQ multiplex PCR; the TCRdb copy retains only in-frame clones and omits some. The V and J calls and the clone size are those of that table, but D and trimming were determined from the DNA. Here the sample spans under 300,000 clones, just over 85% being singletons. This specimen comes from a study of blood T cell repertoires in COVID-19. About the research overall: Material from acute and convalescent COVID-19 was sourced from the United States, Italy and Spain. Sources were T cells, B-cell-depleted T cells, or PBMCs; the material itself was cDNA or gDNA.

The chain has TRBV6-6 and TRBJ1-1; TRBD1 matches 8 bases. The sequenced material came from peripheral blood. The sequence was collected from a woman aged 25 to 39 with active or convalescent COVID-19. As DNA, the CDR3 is TGTGCCAGCAGTTACGTTCAGGGGGCGGCTGAAGCTTTCTTT. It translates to CASSYVQGAAEAFF.